The 22 T cell receptor beta chains given below trace back to one sample, sequenced in a study of blood T cell repertoires in COVID-19 (dated by TCRdb to about 2020). Library generation was performed with the immunoSEQ multiplex PCR assay. TCRdb retrieved this table from immuneACCESS and kept in-frame rearrangements only. Not all clones are present; in checked studies, unresolved V genes account for under half, and no reason is known for the remainder. A total of around 50,000 clones appear in this sample, around nine tenths of them only once. Roughly 3.5% of the sample belongs to the ten largest clones. Sequencing was done on a sample of peripheral blood. These receptors originate from a human donor in a cohort sampled during active COVID-19.

This chain uses TRBV12-3 or TRBV12-4 with TRBJ2-2; 7 bases line up with TRBD1. This CDR3 spans 13 amino acids. The trim removed 6 bases at V and 6 bases at J, leaving 4 bases unmatched. Here the CDR3 reads CASRPTGAGELFF. As DNA, the CDR3 is TGTGCCAGCAGACCCACAGGGGCCGGGGAGCTGTTTTTT.

V gene TRBV19 combines with J gene TRBJ2-7; 7 positions agree with TRBD1. CDR3 size: 13 residues. CDR1 is LNHDA, CDR2 SQIVND, per germline (reference sequence). J lost 3 bases, V lost 5 bases, and 4 bases had no gene match. CDR3 amino acids: CASSLGQSYEQYF. The CDR3 DNA follows: TGTGCCAGTAGTTTGGGACAGAGCTACGAGCAGTACTTC.

This clone was detected a few times. Other DNA sequences from this sample encode an identical CDR3 as well. The gene calls are TRBV7-8 and TRBJ2-7; 12 bases are a match to TRBD1. After removal of 1 base from V and 2 bases from J, the junction contained 9 bases not matched to a gene. Germline V CDR1 and CDR2: SGHVS, FQNEAQ. The CDR3 has 18 amino acids. CDR3 DNA: TGTGCCAGCAGCTTAGTGGCCGGGACAGGGGGCCCCACCTACGAGCAGTACTTC. Protein: CASSLVAGTGGPTYEQYF.

This chain links TRBV4-1 with TRBJ2-3, with a tentative D call TRBD2 (6 bases). Germline V lookup: CDR1 MGHRA, CDR2 YSYEKL. Trimming shortened V by 0 bases and J by 7 bases, and 14 bases separated the two germline ends. The CDR3 is 15 residues long. The chain's CDR3 is CASSQDRGTSNTQYF. In nucleotides, the CDR3 is TGCGCCAGCAGCCAAGATCGAGGGACTTCAAATACGCAGTATTTT.

The chain employs TRBV6-1 and TRBJ2-7; D call uncertain. The germline CDR1 and CDR2 sequences are MNHNS and SASEGT. The CDR3 has 11 residues. Trimming pared 3 bases from V and 4 bases from J, leaving 4 bases between. The CDR3: CASSDRYEQYF. CDR3 bases: TGTGCCAGCAGTGATCGGTACGAGCAGTACTTC.

The chain joins TRBV11-2 to TRBJ2-2; weak D call: TRBD1 (5 bases). Germline V gene sequence: CDR1 SGHAT, CDR2 FQNNGV. The CDR3 runs to 14 residues. Trimming stripped 3 bases from V and 1 base from J, with 6 bases between. The CDR3, as DNA: TGTGCCAGCAGCTTGACAGTGAACACCGGGGAGCTGTTTTTT. Its translation is CASSLTVNTGELFF.

This clone was observed once. The J gene is TRBJ2-5, the V gene TRBV6-5; TRBD1 agrees at 10 bases. The CDR3 loop spans 15 amino acids. With V trimmed by 7 bases and J by 5 bases, 10 bases remained unmatched. CDR1 and CDR2 from the germline V gene are MNHEY and SVGAGI. The CDR3: CASIIDRGPVETQYF. The CDR3 DNA is TGTGCCAGCATCATAGACAGGGGGCCCGTGGAGACCCAGTACTTC.

The genes are TRBV18 and TRBJ1-2, with D perhaps TRBD1 (6 bases). Germline assignment: CDR1 KGHSH and CDR2 LQKENI. With 1 base removed from V and 4 bases from J, the gap between germline ends came to 7 bases. This CDR3 contains 13 residues. The CDR3: CASSPQDSYGYTF. CDR3 sequence (DNA): TGTGCCAGCTCACCACAGGACAGCTATGGCTACACCTTC.

The chain joins TRBV28 to TRBJ2-1, with 8 bases that match TRBD1. CDR3 size: 16 residues. Germline lookup yields CDR1 MDHEN and CDR2 SYDVKM. V was clipped by 5 bases and J by 4 bases; unmatched bases: 10. The CDR3 reads CASSGTGNSVYNEQFF. The CDR3 coding sequence is TGTGCCAGCAGTGGGACAGGAAATAGTGTTTACAATGAGCAGTTCTTC.

The count of this clone is one. The chain joins TRBV12-3 or TRBV12-4 to TRBJ1-2; maybe TRBD1 (5 bases). The length of the CDR3 is 13 residues. The V and J ends lost 3 bases and 7 bases respectively, with 12 bases between them. This CDR3 is CASSFGHQSGYTF. CDR3 sequence (DNA): TGTGCCAGCAGTTTTGGACACCAGAGTGGCTACACCTTC.

This CDR3 reads CSASPQYYGYTF. The CDR3 region has the DNA TGCAGTGCTAGTCCACAGTACTATGGCTACACCTTC. The chain combines TRBV20-1 with TRBJ1-2; no clear D. V lost 3 bases and J 3 bases, leaving 8 bases between the germline ends. The CDR3 length is 12 residues. Per germline, CDR1 DFQATT and CDR2 SNEGSKA (reference sequence).

The rearrangement links TRBV2 to TRBJ2-3; D is unresolved. The CDR3 loop spans 13 amino acids. The germline V gene encodes CDR1 SNHLY and CDR2 FYNNEI. Trimming took off 6 bases at V and 2 bases at J, with 9 bases between the two ends. The CDR3 sequence is CASRAGYTDTQYF. As DNA, the CDR3 is TGTGCCAGCAGGGCTGGTTACACAGATACGCAGTATTTT.

The chain combines TRBV27 with TRBJ2-1; 10 bases fit TRBD2. Germline-derived CDR1 and CDR2 are MNHEY and SMNVEV (reference sequence). Trimming cost V 4 bases and J 4 bases; bases outside gene matches: 4. This CDR3 is built from 15 residues. The CDR3: CASSSGLAAYNEQFF. CDR3 nucleotides: TGTGCCAGCAGTTCCGGACTAGCGGCTTACAATGAGCAGTTCTTC.

This clone came up a few times. The chain joins TRBV5-4 to TRBJ1-1, with TRBD1 identical over 12 bases. Per germline, CDR1 SGHNT and CDR2 YYREEE (reference sequence). This CDR3 has 18 amino acids. J gave up 1 base and V 1 base, and 8 bases lay outside the gene matches. In nucleotides, the CDR3 is TGTGCCAGCAGCTTGTTCGGGACAGGGGGCCTTGAGAACACTGAAGCTTTCTTT. Translated, it gives CASSLFGTGGLENTEAFF.

The chain recombines TRBV6-2 or TRBV6-3 with TRBJ1-5, with D possibly being TRBD1 (5 bases). The CDR3 extends over 15 amino acids. The V gene lost 5 bases and the J gene lost 4 bases, with 15 bases spanning the gap. Germline CDR1 and CDR2: MNHEY and SVGEGT. The CDR3 sequence: CASSAQGIGNQPQHF. CDR3 DNA: TGTGCCAGCAGTGCCCAGGGAATCGGGAATCAGCCCCAGCATTTT.

The V and J genes are TRBV5-1 and TRBJ1-3; the D is unclear. CDR1 is SGHRS, CDR2 YFSETQ, per germline. V lost 5 bases to trimming and J lost 3 bases, with 9 bases between them. CDR3 length: 13 residues. CDR3 loop: CASSQALGNTIYF. CDR3 sequence (DNA): TGCGCCAGCAGTCAGGCCCTTGGAAACACCATATATTTT. The full variable domain, in which reference TRBV5-1 and TRBJ1-3 provide the parts outside the CDR3, is KAGVTQTPRYLIKTRGQQVTLSCSPISGHRSVSWYQQTPGQGLQFLFEYFSETQRNKGNFPGRFSGRQFSNSRSEMNVSTLELGDSALYLCASSQALGNTIYFGEGSWLTVV.

J is TRBJ2-3 and V is TRBV18; the match to TRBD2 covers 8 bases. The length of the CDR3 is 15 residues. V lost 3 bases to trimming and J lost 3 bases; unmatched junction nucleotides: 5. Germline values: CDR1 KGHSH, CDR2 LQKENI. DNA for the CDR3: TGTGCCAGCTCACCGAGCGGGGGTGGGACAGATACGCAGTATTTT. Protein product: CASSPSGGGTDTQYF.

This chain links TRBV15 with TRBJ2-4; D unclear. Germline V gene data show CDR1 as LNHNV and CDR2 as YYDKDF (reference sequence). Trimming removed 0 bases from V and 0 bases from J, with 15 bases in between. The CDR3 sequence is 18 residues long. CDR3 sequence reads: CATSRESVAALAKNIQYF. CDR3 in DNA: TGTGCCACCAGCAGAGAAAGCGTTGCTGCGCTAGCCAAAAACATTCAGTACTTC. The full variable domain, in which reference TRBV15 and TRBJ2-4 provide the parts outside the CDR3, is DAMVIQNPRYQVTQFGKPVTLSCSQTLNHNVMYWYQQKSSQAPKLLFHYYDKDFNNEADTPDNFQSRRPNTSFCFLDIRSPGLGDTAMYLCATSRESVAALAKNIQYFGAGTRLSVL.

The V and J genes are TRBV3-1 (or the pseudogene TRBV3-2) and TRBJ2-7, with 7 bases lining up with TRBD1. Germline V gene sequence: CDR1 LGHDT, CDR2 YNNKEL (reference sequence). The CDR3 loop spans 15 amino acids. Trimming cost V 4 bases and J 5 bases; bases outside gene matches: 11. CDR3 DNA: TGTGCCAGCAGCCGAGACAGGGAATTGGGGAACGAGCAGTACTTC. Its protein is CASSRDRELGNEQYF.

This chain connects TRBV5-6 to TRBJ1-1; D not resolved. This CDR3 is built from 15 residues. The V and J ends lost 5 bases and 1 base respectively, with 15 bases between them. The V gene's germline CDR1 is SGHDT and CDR2 YYEEEE. The CDR3, as DNA: TGTGCCAGCAGTTTCGAGAGTTATGGGAACACTGAAGCTTTCTTT. Its translation: CASSFESYGNTEAFF.

This chain joins TRBV5-1 and TRBJ1-2; 7 bases map to TRBD1. J was trimmed by 2 bases and V by 2 bases; bases with no gene match: 15. The V gene's germline CDR1 is SGHRS and CDR2 YFSETQ. The CDR3 runs to 18 residues. In DNA, the CDR3 is TGCGCCAGCAGCTTCCAACACCGCGCCGGGACAGTGAACTATGGCTACACCTTC. It translates to CASSFQHRAGTVNYGYTF.

This chain connects TRBV7-9 to TRBJ2-7, with D uncertain. The CDR3 has 11 amino acids. The V end lost 5 bases, the J end lost 4 bases, and 6 bases lay between the germline ends. Germline lookup yields CDR1 SEHNR and CDR2 FQNEAQ (reference sequence). Here the CDR3 reads CASSLLYEQYF. Here the CDR3 DNA reads TGTGCCAGCAGCCTCCTTTACGAGCAGTACTTC. Combining the CDR3 with reference TRBV7-9 and TRBJ2-7 gives the whole variable domain DTGVSQNPRHKITKRGQNVTFRCDPISEHNRLYWYRQTLGQGPEFLTYFQNEAQLEKSRLLSDRFSAERPKGSFSTLEIQRTEQGDSAMYLCASSLLYEQYFGPGTRLTVT.